The next 7 T cell receptor beta chains were all read from a single sample in a study of tumor-infiltrating lymphocytes in primary liver carcinoma. Production of TCR beta cDNA used 500 ng total RNA together with a constant-region primer. The TCR beta library was amplified through three nested multiplex PCR rounds in a modified ARM-PCR procedure. The study ran its first two PCR rounds for roughly 11 cycles each, using TRBV1-TRBV30 forward primers and a C-beta reverse primer. TCRdb itself ran the multiplex PCR reads through MiXCR, one entry per CDR3 protein. This sample carries more than 100,000 distinct CDR3 sequences, 55% to 65% of them seen once, and the ten largest clones take 9.3%. It was from roughly 20-30 mg of unsorted bulk tissue that RNA and DNA were co-extracted. The sequenced material came from liver tumor tissue from sampling region 1. Sample subset: tumor region T1, superior pole. The receptor source for this set is a woman aged 55 to 70 with primary liver carcinoma and hepatitis B virus infection.

With regard to this clonotype: A read error may explain this, as a much larger clone is one base away. The CDR3 region has the DNA TGTGCCAGCAGCTTACAGACGGCTATTCGAGAGACCCAGTACTTC. Its translation is CASSLQTAIRETQYF. The J gene is TRBJ2-5, the V gene TRBV5-6; the D is unclear. Germline CDR1 reads SGHDT; CDR2 reads YYEEEE. With 2 bases removed from V and 4 bases from J, the gap between germline ends came to 15 bases. This CDR3 spans 15 amino acids.

The chain is built from TRBV6-1 and TRBJ2-7, with 7 positions matching TRBD1. Unmatched junction bases numbered 10, after V lost 5 bases and J lost 0 bases. Per the germline V gene, CDR1 is MNHNS and CDR2 is SASEGT. The CDR3 totals 16 residues. The CDR3 protein is CASSITGACGSYEQYF. The CDR3 DNA follows: TGTGCCAGCAGTATTACAGGGGCCTGCGGCTCCTACGAGCAGTACTTC.

Worth noting for this clonotype: The germline gene is not matched at one end of the junction; a read error may be the cause. This chain links TRBV11-2 with TRBJ2-3; 8 bases are a match to TRBD1. The CDR3 loop spans 14 amino acids. CDR1 is SGHAT and CDR2 is FQNNGV in the germline V gene. CDR3 in DNA: TGCGCCAACAGCCTGGACAGGGAGGTAGGTACGCAGTATTTT. Residues: CANSLDREVGTQYF. Looking up the rest from reference TRBV11-2 and TRBJ2-3 gives the full variable domain: EAGVAQSPRYKIIEKRQSVAFWCNPISGHATLYWYQQILGQGPKLLIQFQNNGVVDDSQLPKDRFSAERLKGVDSTLKIQPAKLEDSAVYLCANSLDREVGTQYFGPGTRLTVL.

About this clonotype itself: A much larger clone differs by one base, so this may be a read error. No conserved phenylalanine or tryptophan is present at the end of the CDR3, so a read error is the likely explanation. The gene calls are TRBV5-5 and TRBJ2-1; TRBD2 is a possible D gene (5 bases). Between the trimmed V and J ends, which lost 4 bases and 5 bases, there was a span of 13 bases. Germline V gene data show CDR1 as SGHKS and CDR2 as YYEKEE (reference sequence). The length of the CDR3 is 14 residues. For the CDR3, the DNA is TGTGCCAGCAGCGCGGGTGGGCGAAACAATGAGCAGTTCTCC. Residues: CASSAGGRNNEQFS.

Note on this clonotype: As the CDR3 is not closed by the conserved phenylalanine or tryptophan, this likely results from a read error. The chain combines TRBV29-1 with TRBJ2-3; 8 bases fit TRBD1. Germline CDR1 is SQVTM and CDR2 is ANQGSEA. CDR3 length: 15 amino acids. In DNA, the CDR3 is TGCGGCGTTGAAATCAGGGGGCGAGGCACAGATACGCAGTATTTA. Amino acids: CGVEIRGRGTDTQYL.

The V call is TRBV11-2, the J call TRBJ2-7; D gene uncertain. The CDR3 runs to 14 residues. Deletions cut 5 bases from V and 4 bases from J, with 15 bases between. Germline CDR1 reads SGHAT; CDR2 reads FQNNGV. The CDR3 here is CASSPPARQYEQYF. As DNA, the CDR3 is TGTGCCAGCAGCCCCCCTGCGCGGCAGTACGAGCAGTACTTC.

About this clonotype itself: Sequence at one end of the junction differs from germline and may be a read error. The V and J genes are TRBV12-3 or TRBV12-4 and TRBJ2-7; D is unclear. The CDR3 has 13 residues. The CDR3 bases are TGTGCCAGTAGCCGAACAGAGTCCTACGAGCATTACTTC. This sequence encodes CASSRTESYEHYF.